This TCR beta chain was recovered during a study of graft-versus-host responses after intestinal transplantation. The method was immunoSEQ multiplex PCR; TCRdb's version includes in-frame clones alone and lacks a portion of them. The table shows more than 85,000 clones, with about 93% occurring only once. Per germline, CDR1 SGDLS and CDR2 YYNGEE. Trimming took 8 bases from V and 0 from J, leaving 22 bases between them. CDR3 length: 17 residues. This clone showed up just once. Its specificity is unknown. The gene calls are TRBV9 and TRBJ2-3; tentative D call: TRBD2 (7 bases). The TCR was taken from a human donor who received an intestinal transplant. This material consisted of unstimulated CD8+ T cells sorted from spleen or lymph node cells, taken before intestinal transplant. The CDR3 sequence is CARGGGPQPLSTDTQYF. CDR3 DNA sequence: TGTGCCAGAGGGGGGGGGCCCCAACCTCTTAGCACAGATACGCAGTATTTT. The variable domain in full, completed from reference TRBV9 and TRBJ2-3, reads DSGVTQTPKHLITATGQRVTLRCSPRSGDLSVYWYQQSLDQGLQFLIQYYNGEERAKGNILERFSAQQFPDLHSELNLSSLELGDSALYFCARGGGPQPLSTDTQYFGPGTRLTVL.